Shown below are 12 T cell receptor beta chains from a single sample sequenced in a study of control samples from healthy donors and cancer patients (dated by TCRdb to 2018 to 2021). The library was made by the immunoSEQ multiplex PCR assay. Imported from immuneACCESS, the table was reduced by TCRdb to in-frame sequences with V and J called. These copies leave out some clones; in studies compared against another copy, an unresolved V gene accounts for under half, and the cause of the remainder is not known. In this sample the table shows over 150,000 clones, 94% of which occur a single time. The ten largest clones capture approximately 1.5% of the sample. Material for sequencing was blood. Receptors originate from a woman under 30 in good health.

In its sample, this clone was seen once. The chain links TRBV11-2 to TRBJ1-2; D not certain. V lost 0 bases, J lost 4 bases, and 15 bases lay in between. The germline CDR1 and CDR2 sequences are SGHAT and FQNNGV. The CDR3 has 16 amino acids. Written as DNA, the CDR3 is TGTGCCAGCAGCTTAGATCTACGGGAGTTGAGCTATGGCTACACCTTC. It specifies CASSLDLRELSYGYTF.

The chain uses TRBV5-1 and TRBJ2-7; TRBD1 agrees at 9 bases. This CDR3 is built from 17 residues. V trimming: 0 bases; J trimming: 6 bases; junction bases outside the gene matches: 13. Looked up from germline, CDR1 is SGHRS and CDR2 is YFSETQ. The CDR3 DNA sequence: TGCGCCAGCAGCTTGGATCAAGGGTCCGGGACAGGGTCCGAGCAGTACTTC. Protein sequence: CASSLDQGSGTGSEQYF.

This clone has just one count. This chain uses TRBV5-4 with TRBJ1-2; D is unresolved. This CDR3 contains 12 residues. Germline values: CDR1 SGHNT, CDR2 YYREEE (reference sequence). V dropped 1 base and J dropped 4 bases, with 5 bases sitting between them. This CDR3 is CASSLWGYGYTF. In DNA, the CDR3 is TGTGCCAGCAGCTTGTGGGGCTATGGCTACACCTTC.

The V call is TRBV6-5, the J call TRBJ2-2; D may be TRBD2 (7 bases). V was pared by 4 bases and J by 7 bases, with 16 bases between. The CDR3 is 15 amino acids. Per the germline V gene, CDR1 is MNHEY and CDR2 is SVGAGI. The CDR3 here is CASSFRRGAGGELFF. For the CDR3, the DNA is TGTGCCAGCAGTTTCCGTCGGGGGGCAGGCGGGGAGCTGTTTTTT.

The rearrangement joins TRBV29-1 to TRBJ1-1; D may be TRBD1 (6 bases). Germline V gives CDR1 SQVTM, CDR2 ANQGSEA. CDR3 size: 13 residues. V shed 0 bases and J shed 4 bases, with 9 bases lying between them. The CDR3: CSVEEGASTEAFF. The CDR3 DNA reads TGCAGCGTTGAAGAGGGGGCTTCCACTGAAGCTTTCTTT. The full variable domain, rest sourced from reference TRBV29-1 and TRBJ1-1, is SAVISQKPSRDICQRGTSLTIQCQVDSQVTMMFWYRQQPGQSLTLIATANQGSEATYESGFVIDKFPISRPNLTFSTLTVSNMSPEDSSIYLCSVEEGASTEAFFGQGTRLTVV.

The chain couples TRBV20-1 to TRBJ2-7, with D unresolved. The CDR3 consists of 11 residues. Between the trimmed V and J ends, which lost 5 bases and 0 bases, there was a span of 5 bases. Germline V gives CDR1 DFQATT, CDR2 SNEGSKA (reference sequence). The CDR3 DNA follows: TGCAGTGCTGAAAACTCCTACGAGCAGTACTTC. It yields the protein CSAENSYEQYF.

The rearrangement joins TRBV4-2 to TRBJ2-7; TRBD2 matches at 7 bases. V gave up 0 bases and J gave up 0 bases; unmatched junction bases: 5. The CDR3 has 16 residues. Germline CDR1 and CDR2: LGHNA and YNFKEQ. In nucleotides, the CDR3 is TGTGCCAGCAGCCAAGAAGGGGCTAGCGGCTCCTACGAGCAGTACTTC. Its protein product is CASSQEGASGSYEQYF.

The CDR3 protein is CASSRTDTQYF. The CDR3 nucleotides read TGTGCCAGCAGCCGCACAGATACGCAGTATTTT. The chain joins TRBV11-3 to TRBJ2-3; D not resolved. The CDR3 contains 11 residues. Germline assignment: CDR1 SGHNT and CDR2 YENEEA. Deletions cut 5 bases from V and 1 base from J, with 1 base between. The whole variable domain, remainder taken from reference TRBV11-3 and TRBJ2-3, is EAGVVQSPRYKIIEKKQPVAFWCNPISGHNTLYWYLQNLGQGPELLIRYENEEAVDDSQLPKDRFSAERLKGVDSTLKIQPAELGDSAVYLCASSRTDTQYFGPGTRLTVL.

This chain uses TRBV5-1 with TRBJ2-1; 11 nucleotides match TRBD2. Trimming at V came to 0 bases and at J to 0 bases, leaving 5 bases not matched to a gene. Germline V gene sequence: CDR1 SGHRS, CDR2 YFSETQ. This CDR3 has 18 amino acids. In nucleotides, the CDR3 is TGCGCCAGCAGCTTGGGTGCTAGCGGGGGGAGCTCCTACAATGAGCAGTTCTTC. Translating gives CASSLGASGGSSYNEQFF.

This chain uses TRBV7-2 with TRBJ1-3; D gene unclear. This CDR3 is 14 amino acids long. V was shortened by 0 bases and J by 0 bases, with 3 bases between the two germline ends. Germline V CDR1 and CDR2: SGHTA, FQGNSA. CDR3 nucleotides: TGTGCCAGCAGCTTAGCGTTCTCTGGAAACACCATATATTTT. Its translation: CASSLAFSGNTIYF. Combining the CDR3 with reference TRBV7-2 and TRBJ1-3 gives the whole variable domain GAGVSQSPSNKVTEKGKDVELRCDPISGHTALYWYRQSLGQGLEFLIYFQGNSAPDKSGLPSDRFSAERTGGSVSTLTIQRTQQEDSAVYLCASSLAFSGNTIYFGEGSWLTVV.

V usage is TRBV27 and J usage is TRBJ1-6; no clear D. This CDR3 has 15 amino acids. The V end lost 6 bases, the J end lost 9 bases, and 18 bases lay between the germline ends. CDR1 is MNHEY and CDR2 is SMNVEV in the germline V gene (reference sequence). The CDR3 region has the DNA TGTGCCAGCAGGGGTCCCCCCTCGGCAATTTCACCCCTCCACTTT. Amino acids: CASRGPPSAISPLHF.

The chain joins TRBV12-5 to TRBJ2-7; D gene unclear. Germline-derived CDR1 and CDR2 are LGHNT and FRNRAP. This CDR3 spans 15 amino acids. The V gene lost 0 bases and the J gene lost 0 bases, with 9 bases spanning the gap. This CDR3 reads CASGLVLGLSYEQYF. The CDR3 DNA is TGTGCTAGTGGTTTGGTACTTGGTCTCTCCTACGAGCAGTACTTC.